This TCR beta chain came from a study of CD8+CD57+ T cells in acquired aplastic anemia. Turning to the study itself: Sorted CD4+ and CD8+ cells gave a mean 3.2 ug DNA, range 0.2 to 27.4 ug. Healthy donors yielded roughly 9.8 million CD4+ cell reads on average. General observations from the study: Common to patients and controls were 25 to 30 CD8+ CDR3 sequences. A significant difference in CD8+ Simpson's diversity between patients and controls was not found.

Concerning this clonotype: The antigen is not known.

TCR beta VDJ and CDR3 profiles were obtained from a genomic DNA template. TCRdb independently ran MiXCR on the reads; one entry per CDR3 protein. The table has some 180,000 distinct CDR3 sequences, 40% to 55% seen once; the top ten hold around 3%. What was sequenced was sorted CD4+, CD8+, or CD8+CD57+ T cells (not recorded which) from PBMCs. This TCR derives from a human donor in good health.

The DNA of the CDR3 is TGTGCCAGTAGTATAGCAGGGGCAAGTTCCTTCCTCCACTTT. Translation: CASSIAGASSFLHF. The chain recombines TRBV19 with TRBJ1-6, with TRBD1 as a possible D gene (6 bases). The CDR3 contains 14 residues. The germline V gene encodes CDR1 LNHDA and CDR2 SQIVND (reference sequence). V lost 1 base and J 15 bases, leaving 16 bases between the germline ends.